This T cell receptor beta chain was captured by sequencing in a study of human T cells and chemical hapten exposure (dated by TCRdb to the early 2020s). In terms of the full investigation: For sensitization, 2% DPC in acetone was applied to a 2 cm by 2 cm area of upper inner arm skin. Throughout the approximately 24-week study period, patients were also given weekly therapeutic DPC doses on the scalp. Patch testing on the upper back used Finn chambers containing 0.01% DPC, with scoring done after 6 days according to International Contact Dermatitis Research Group standards. Most of the patients in the cohort were female, and the cohort covered alopecia areata with under or over 50% scalp involvement, alopecia totalis and alopecia universalis. Libraries were pooled for sequencing, and variation in per-sample TCR yields was attributed mainly to small differences in library volumes within the pool. Peripheral blood TCR repertoire changes were tracked in vivo in alopecia patients during primary and secondary sensitization to the hapten diphenylcyclopropenone (DPC). Blood samples were taken from patients before sensitization (week 0) and then at 2, 6 and about 24 weeks after DPC sensitization. Blood for TCR sequencing was provided by twenty-nine alopecia patients at one to four time points (pre-sensitization, 2, 6 and 24 weeks). Overall study outcomes, separate from this receptor: DPC sensitization did not change the number of TCRs with a frequency above 1 in 1000, and there was no evidence of changes in global repertoire structure. All patients had alopecia, a presumed autoimmune disease, so their immune response might differ from that of healthy individuals. Expanded TCRs formed significantly more large CDR3 similarity clusters than pre-sensitization or healthy control sets, consistent with antigen-driven responses. Repeated subsampling changed both the strength of the expansion versus patch-test correlation and the threshold at which the correlation became significant. Patch test score was positively correlated with the number of PT1 expanded TCRs, with significance at thresholds 8, 16 and 32 but not at 4.

The time point label, read with the paper, signifies: patch test 1, 2 weeks after DPC sensitization. The label giving this sample's treatment or condition can be read as: therapeutic diphenylcyclopropenone sensitization with weekly scalp DPC. At every patch-test visit, the blood draw took place before the patch test was put on. Patients were considered eligible if aged 18 to 70, diagnosed with alopecia and deemed suitable for DPC therapy, and patients were excluded if pregnant. Unfractionated whole blood was collected in Tempus Blood RNA tubes, and total RNA was extracted from that blood. Libraries were constructed by RACE. Instrument on record: NextSeq 500. During library preparation, unique molecular identifiers were attached to individual cDNA molecules so that TCRs could be counted quantitatively and reproducibly. Both TCR alpha and TCR beta chains were sequenced from each blood RNA sample. For the original study's pipeline: Samples had a median of roughly 87,000 TCRs, with a range from about 20,000 to 690,600. The Decombinator software suite was used to annotate V, J and CDR3 in the TCR reads. Every sample was subsampled to the same number of TCRs (28,000) for the PS versus PT1 abundance plots. TCRs were defined as expanded if absent before sensitization and observed at least eight times at the 2-week time point. TCRdb took the public reads, trimmed them with fastp at Q25, ran MiXCR for clone calling and kept in-frame beta chains. Rows are combined by CDR3 protein, so each entry shows the most common genes and DNA. TCRdb, rather than the study authors, made the V and J calls. The sample data list around 110,000 distinct CDR3 sequences, and about 12% of these were observed just once. Clones ranked in the top ten supply approximately 1.4% of the sample.

V has 2 bases trimmed and J has 2 bases trimmed; junction bases matching no gene number 8. The cysteine opens and the phenylalanine closes a CDR3 of 16 amino acids. The DNA shown is the 48-base CDR3, in frame from base 1. Per the germline V gene, SGDLS is the CDR1 and YYNGEE is the CDR2. This clonotype was observed once. Its antigen is not yet known. The record has no base qualities; no much larger clone is one base away. A single read is weak support. This sequence was found in a woman in her fifties or sixties with alopecia areata. Some clones in this sample may be carry-over from other donors' samples. The sequencing here drew on whole blood, taken in connection with sensitization to the hapten diphenylcyclopropenone (DPC). The chain was built from TRBV9 and TRBJ2-7; TRBD2 lines up with 9 middle nucleotides. The CDR3 region: CASSVFSSGAPYEQYF. The DNA reads as follows: TGTGCCAGCAGCGTTTTCTCTAGCGGGGCCCCCTACGAGCAGTACTTC.